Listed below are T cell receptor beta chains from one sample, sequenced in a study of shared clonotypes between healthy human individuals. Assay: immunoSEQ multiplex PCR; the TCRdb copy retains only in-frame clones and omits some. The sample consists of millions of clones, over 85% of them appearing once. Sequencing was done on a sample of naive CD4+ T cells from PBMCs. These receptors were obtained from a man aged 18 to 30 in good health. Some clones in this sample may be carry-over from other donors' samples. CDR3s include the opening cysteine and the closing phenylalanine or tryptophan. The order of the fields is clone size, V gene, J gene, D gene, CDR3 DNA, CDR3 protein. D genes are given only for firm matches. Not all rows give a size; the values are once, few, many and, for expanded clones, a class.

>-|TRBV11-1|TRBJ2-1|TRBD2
TGTGCCAGCACCCCGTCAGGGACTAGCGGGAGATCGTACAATGAGCAGTTCTTC
CASTPSGTSGRSYNEQFF
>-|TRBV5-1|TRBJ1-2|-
TGCGCCAGCAGTCCACCGGGGGGAGGCTACACCTTC
CASSPPGGGYTF
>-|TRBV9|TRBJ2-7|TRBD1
TGTGCCAGCAGCGTAGAAGCAGGGGGCGACGAGCAGTACTTC
CASSVEAGGDEQYF
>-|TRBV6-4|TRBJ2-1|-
TGTGCCAGCAGTCGACTAGAAAGGGATGAGCAGTTCTTC
CASSRLERDEQFF
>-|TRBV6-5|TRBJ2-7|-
TGTGCCAGCAGGGCAGGGGGGACGAGAGAGCAGTACTTC
CASRAGGTREQYF
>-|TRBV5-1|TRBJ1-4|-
TGCGTCAGCAGCTTGGTTCCACGGGGGGCAACTAATGAAAAACTGTTTTTT
CVSSLVPRGATNEKLFF
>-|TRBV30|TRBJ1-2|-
TGTGCCTGGCGGGTGGTGGGGCAAAACTATGGCTACACCTTC
CAWRVVGQNYGYTF
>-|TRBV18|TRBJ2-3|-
TGTGCCACTCAGGGGACGGCCACAGATACGCAGTATTTT
CATQGTATDTQYF
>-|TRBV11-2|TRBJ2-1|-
TGTGCCAGCAGCCCTACGGGGTACTCCTACAATGAGCAGTTCTTC
CASSPTGYSYNEQFF
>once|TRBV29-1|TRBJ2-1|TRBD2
TGCAGCGTTGAGACTAGCTATGACGATGAGCAGTTCTTC
CSVETSYDDEQFF
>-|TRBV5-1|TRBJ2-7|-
TGCGCCAGCAGCCACGACCGGGGCGGCCAGTCCTACGAGCAGTACTTC
CASSHDRGGQSYEQYF
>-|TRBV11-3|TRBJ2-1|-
TGTGCCAGCAGCTTAAGGAGATACAATGAGCAGTTCTTC
CASSLRRYNEQFF
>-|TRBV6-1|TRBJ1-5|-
TGTGCCAGCAGTGAAGCGGCAGGGGTCGTAGGGCCCCAGCATTTT
CASSEAAGVVGPQHF
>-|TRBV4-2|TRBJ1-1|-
TGTGCCAGCAGCCTGTTTGGCGGGGGCACTGAAGCTTTCTTT
CASSLFGGGTEAFF
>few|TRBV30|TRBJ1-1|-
TGTGCCTGGAGCGCGAATATGAACACTGAAGCTTTCTTT
CAWSANMNTEAFF
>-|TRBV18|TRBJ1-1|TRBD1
TGTGCCAGCTCAACAAGACAGGGTAGGGACACTGAAGCTTTCTTT
CASSTRQGRDTEAFF
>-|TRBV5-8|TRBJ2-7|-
TGTGCCAGCAGCTTTTCATGGGGACCCACCTACGAGCAGTACTTC
CASSFSWGPTYEQYF